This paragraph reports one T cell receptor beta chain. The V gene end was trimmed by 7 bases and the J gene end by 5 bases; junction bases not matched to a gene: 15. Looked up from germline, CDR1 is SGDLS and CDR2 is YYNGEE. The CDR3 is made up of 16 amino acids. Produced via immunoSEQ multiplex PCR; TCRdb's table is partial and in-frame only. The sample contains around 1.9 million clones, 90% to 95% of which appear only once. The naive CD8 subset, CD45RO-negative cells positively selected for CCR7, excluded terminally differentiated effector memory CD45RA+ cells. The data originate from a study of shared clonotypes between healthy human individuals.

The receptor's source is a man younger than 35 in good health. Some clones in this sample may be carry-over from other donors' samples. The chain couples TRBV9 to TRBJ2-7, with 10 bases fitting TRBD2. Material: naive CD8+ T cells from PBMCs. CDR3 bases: TGTGCCAGCGGCGAGGGTGTTCGGCTAGCGGGAGACGAGCAGTACTTC. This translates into CASGEGVRLAGDEQYF.